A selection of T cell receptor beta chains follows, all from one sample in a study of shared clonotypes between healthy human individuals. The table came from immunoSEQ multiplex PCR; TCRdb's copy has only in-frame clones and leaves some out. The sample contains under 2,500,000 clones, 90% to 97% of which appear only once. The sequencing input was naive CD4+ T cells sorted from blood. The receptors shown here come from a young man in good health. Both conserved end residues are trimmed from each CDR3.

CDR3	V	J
AWSGRRQGYEQY	TRBV30	TRBJ2-7
ASSRLSEVYNEQF	TRBV5-6	TRBJ2-1
ATTNRKNTEAF	TRBV15	TRBJ1-1
ASSPRRGTGGTGANVLT	TRBV28	TRBJ2-6
AISEGSYNSPLH	TRBV10-3	TRBJ1-6
ASSYGQVYSGANVLT	TRBV27	TRBJ2-6
ASSVSRDRGTGELF	TRBV9	TRBJ2-2
ASGPDPLNTEAF	TRBV12-5	TRBJ1-1
ASSITDRENSPLH	TRBV19	TRBJ1-6
ASRHNVPANTEAF	TRBV6-1	TRBJ1-1
ASSPDPGQLYGYT	TRBV28	TRBJ1-2
ASSETSGGWSEQF	TRBV7-2	TRBJ2-1
ASSPQGFSGNTIY	TRBV18	TRBJ1-3
ASSGRGSYGYT	TRBV25-1	TRBJ1-2
ARSFGIPRLRYQPQH	TRBV5-3	TRBJ1-5
AISESWGAGNTIY	TRBV10-3	TRBJ1-3
ASSSLQGWNEKLF	TRBV6-5	TRBJ1-4
AWRFLDEQY	TRBV30	TRBJ2-7
ASGGLERETQY	TRBV2	TRBJ2-5
ASSLGLTDGELF	TRBV11-2	TRBJ2-2
ASSLLTGVDEQY	TRBV7-9	TRBJ2-7
ASSIDRDQPQH	TRBV19	TRBJ1-5
ASRGGTYNSPLH	TRBV27	TRBJ1-6
ASRGTAPYEQY	TRBV19	TRBJ2-7
ASRSTGWDRGASYEQY	TRBV5-6	TRBJ2-7
ASSEGTSATSYEQY	TRBV9	TRBJ2-7
ASRRDSGANVLT	TRBV6-1	TRBJ2-6
ASSNTGQPQH	TRBV7-8	TRBJ1-5